Listed below are T cell receptor beta chains from one sample, sequenced in a study of blood T cell repertoires in COVID-19. Using immunoSEQ multiplex PCR, the repertoire was profiled, and TCRdb retains in-frame clones only, with some absent. Of over 65,000 clones listed, around 80% are singletons. The sample was peripheral blood. The receptors were gathered from a man in his sixties with COVID-19, enrolled during active disease. CDR3s include the opening cysteine and the closing phenylalanine or tryptophan. D genes are given only for firm matches. Clone size is given for some rows only: seen once, a few or many times, or a class if the clone is expanded.

D gene	V gene	clone size	CDR3 length	J gene	CDR3 protein	CDR3 DNA
TRBD1	TRBV19	many	18	TRBJ1-5	CASSIRGQGSKYNQPQHF	TGTGCCAGTAGTATAAGGGGACAGGGAAGTAAGTACAATCAGCCCCAGCATTTT
TRBD1	TRBV18	-	14	TRBJ1-5	CASSLDRGLGPQHF	TGTGCCAGCTCACTGGACAGGGGGCTTGGGCCCCAGCATTTT
TRBD1	TRBV4-3	-	15	TRBJ2-7	CASSPGQGKAYEQYF	TGCGCCAGCAGCCCCGGACAGGGAAAGGCCTACGAGCAGTACTTC
-	TRBV6-1	-	15	TRBJ2-3	CASSETRIGTDTQYF	TGTGCCAGCAGTGAAACGAGAATCGGCACAGATACGCAGTATTTT
-	TRBV11-2	few	15	TRBJ2-2	CASSLISSLAGELFF	TGTGCCAGCAGCCTCATAAGCTCTCTGGCCGGGGAGCTGTTTTTT
-	TRBV9	few	13	TRBJ1-5	CASSVEDGGPQHF	TGTGCCAGCAGCGTCGAAGACGGGGGGCCCCAGCATTTT
TRBD1	TRBV2	-	12	TRBJ2-7	CASSVTGVEQYF	TGTGCCAGCAGCGTCACAGGGGTCGAGCAGTACTTC
TRBD1	TRBV5-4	-	16	TRBJ1-1	CASRPRTGDMNTEAFF	TGTGCCAGCAGACCTCGGACAGGGGATATGAACACTGAAGCTTTCTTT
TRBD1	TRBV6-5	-	13	TRBJ1-2	CASRTTGVRGYTF	TGTGCCAGCAGGACGACAGGGGTCAGGGGCTACACCTTC
-	TRBV5-1	-	13	TRBJ1-6	CASTREGGSPLHF	TGCGCCAGCACGCGGGAGGGCGGCTCACCCCTCCACTTT
TRBD1	TRBV10-3	-	17	TRBJ1-1	CAISNRQGVGANTEAFF	TGTGCCATCAGTAATAGACAGGGGGTGGGTGCGAACACTGAAGCTTTCTTT
-	TRBV7-2	-	15	TRBJ2-1	CASSLAPDGFNEQFF	TGTGCCAGCAGCTTAGCCCCTGACGGGTTCAATGAGCAGTTCTTC
TRBD1	TRBV5-1	few	12	TRBJ2-5	CASSLGQGTQYF	TGCGCCAGCAGCTTGGGACAGGGAACCCAGTACTTC
-	TRBV13	few	15	TRBJ2-1	CASSPPGQTYNEQFF	TGTGCCAGCAGCCCCCCCGGACAGACCTACAATGAGCAGTTCTTC
-	TRBV5-1	once	14	TRBJ2-3	CASSLASSTDTQYF	TGCGCCAGCAGCTTGGCGTCTAGCACAGATACGCAGTATTTT
-	TRBV7-2	-	14	TRBJ2-5	CASQNSLSQETQYF	TGTGCCAGCCAGAACAGCCTATCCCAAGAGACCCAGTACTTC
TRBD1	TRBV5-8	medium-sized	15	TRBJ1-2	CASSRNRGANYGYTF	TGTGCCAGCAGCAGAAACAGGGGAGCTAACTATGGCTACACCTTC
-	TRBV20-1	-	15	TRBJ2-1	CSASYAAGSYNEQFF	TGCAGTGCTAGTTATGCAGCGGGCTCCTACAATGAGCAGTTCTTC
TRBD1	TRBV19	-	14	TRBJ1-4	CASSIEQGAKKLFF	TGTGCCAGTAGTATTGAACAGGGGGCTAAAAAACTGTTTTTT
TRBD1	TRBV5-8	once	18	TRBJ1-5	CASSLQGASFRGNQPQHF	TGTGCCAGCAGCTTACAGGGGGCTTCTTTCCGTGGCAATCAGCCCCAGCATTTT
TRBD1	TRBV5-1	-	13	TRBJ1-2	CASSLEGGSGYTF	TGCGCCAGCAGCTTGGAAGGGGGCTCGGGCTACACCTTC
TRBD1	TRBV2	-	16	TRBJ1-3	CASSEASGTAGNTIYF	TGTGCCAGCAGTGAAGCGTCCGGGACAGCTGGAAACACCATATATTTT
TRBD1	TRBV5-6	-	17	TRBJ2-3	CASSQMAGTGNTDTQYF	TGTGCCAGCAGCCAAATGGCCGGGACAGGGAACACAGATACGCAGTATTTT
TRBD1	TRBV7-3	-	16	TRBJ1-1	CASSLGQGGRGTEAFF	TGTGCCAGCAGCCTCGGACAGGGAGGGCGCGGCACTGAAGCTTTCTTT
TRBD1	TRBV3-1/TRBV3-2	-	16	TRBJ2-2	CASSQVGQGITGELFF	TGTGCCAGCAGCCAAGTCGGACAGGGGATAACCGGGGAGCTGTTTTTT
TRBD1	TRBV5-8	-	16	TRBJ1-2	CASSLGGTGGNYGYTF	TGTGCCAGCAGCTTGGGAGGGACAGGCGGCAACTATGGCTACACCTTC
TRBD1	TRBV7-2	few	15	TRBJ1-5	CASGLMGTGNQPQHF	TGTGCCAGCGGCCTAATGGGGACAGGCAATCAGCCCCAGCATTTT
TRBD2	TRBV11-2	-	17	TRBJ2-1	CASSREAGGSPYNEQFF	TGTGCCAGCAGCCGCGAAGCGGGGGGTTCCCCATACAATGAGCAGTTCTTC
-	TRBV9	few	17	TRBJ1-3	CASSVVAGGGAGNTIYF	TGTGCCAGCAGCGTAGTTGCTGGCGGGGGGGCTGGAAACACCATATATTTT
TRBD1	TRBV19	-	18	TRBJ2-6	CASSASGTGVSGANVLTF	TGTGCCAGTAGTGCCTCGGGGACAGGGGTATCTGGGGCCAACGTCCTGACTTTC
-	TRBV7-9	-	16	TRBJ2-6	CASIPAGVSGANVLTF	TGTGCCAGCATCCCCGCGGGTGTTTCTGGGGCCAACGTCCTGACTTTC
-	TRBV4-1	-	15	TRBJ1-1	CASSQEPRYGTEAFF	TGCGCCAGCAGCCAAGAACCCAGGTACGGCACTGAAGCTTTCTTT
TRBD1	TRBV7-9	-	14	TRBJ1-5	CASAGTGTVQPQHF	TGTGCCAGCGCCGGGACAGGGACGGTTCAGCCCCAGCATTTT